This T cell receptor (beta chain) was identified in a study of blood T cell repertoires in COVID-19. V was clipped by 0 bases and J by 4 bases; unmatched bases: 3. Germline assignment: CDR1 SGHDN and CDR2 FVKESK. The CDR3 length is 15 residues. Profiled with immunoSEQ multiplex PCR; TCRdb holds only in-frame clones, not every one. The data show 85,000 to 95,000 clones, around 87% seen once. The sample was peripheral blood. The sequence derives from a human donor with acute or convalescent COVID-19. The donor label of this sample is uncertain. The V call is TRBV14, the J call TRBJ2-1; 7 bases map to TRBD2. The chain's CDR3 is CASSQEAGGYNEQFF. CDR3 in DNA: TGTGCCAGCAGCCAAGAAGCCGGGGGGTACAATGAGCAGTTCTTC.